This T cell receptor (beta chain) was documented in a study of blood T cell repertoires in COVID-19. Study context: Spain, Italy and the United States supplied samples that represented acute and convalescent COVID-19. In each case, the material was cDNA or gDNA derived from T cells, B-cell-depleted T cells, or PBMCs.

This clone has only one observation. Per the study methods: Reference gene primer amplification gave estimated nucleated cell counts. Produced via immunoSEQ multiplex PCR; TCRdb's table is partial and in-frame only. V and J calls and clone size are those listed in that table; D and trimming were worked out from the DNA. The sample consists of about 270,000 clones, 82% of them appearing once. The CDR3 covers 16 residues. The V and J ends lost 5 bases and 4 bases, in that order; junction bases with no gene match: 9. Germline values: CDR1 SGHNT, CDR2 YYREEE (reference sequence). This TCR derives from a woman aged 18-29 years with acute or convalescent COVID-19. The chain combines TRBV5-4 with TRBJ2-3; the match to TRBD1 covers 11 bases. Material for sequencing was peripheral blood. CDR3 coding DNA: TGTGCCAGCAGTTCGCCGGGACAGGGGGTTGCAGATACGCAGTATTTT. Protein: CASSSPGQGVADTQYF.